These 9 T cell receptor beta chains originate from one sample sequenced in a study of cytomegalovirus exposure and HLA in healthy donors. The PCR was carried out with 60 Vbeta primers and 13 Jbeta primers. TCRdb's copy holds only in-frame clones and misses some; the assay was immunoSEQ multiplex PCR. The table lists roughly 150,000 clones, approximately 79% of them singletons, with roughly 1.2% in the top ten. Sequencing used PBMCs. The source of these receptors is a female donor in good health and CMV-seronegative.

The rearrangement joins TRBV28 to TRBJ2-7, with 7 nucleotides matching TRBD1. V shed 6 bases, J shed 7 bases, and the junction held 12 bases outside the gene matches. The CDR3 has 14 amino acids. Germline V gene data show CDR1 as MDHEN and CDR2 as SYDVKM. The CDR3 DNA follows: TGTGCCAGCAGAATTCCACGACAGGGTGAGGAGCAGTACTTC. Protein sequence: CASRIPRQGEEQYF.

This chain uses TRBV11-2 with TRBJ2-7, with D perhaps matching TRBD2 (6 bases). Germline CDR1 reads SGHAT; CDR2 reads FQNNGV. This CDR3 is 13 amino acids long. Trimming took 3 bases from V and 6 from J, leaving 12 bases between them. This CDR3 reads CASSFTGEAEQYF. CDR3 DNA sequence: TGTGCCAGCAGCTTTACGGGAGAGGCCGAGCAGTACTTC. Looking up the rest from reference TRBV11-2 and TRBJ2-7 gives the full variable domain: EAGVAQSPRYKIIEKRQSVAFWCNPISGHATLYWYQQILGQGPKLLIQFQNNGVVDDSQLPKDRFSAERLKGVDSTLKIQPAKLEDSAVYLCASSFTGEAEQYFGPGTRLTVT.

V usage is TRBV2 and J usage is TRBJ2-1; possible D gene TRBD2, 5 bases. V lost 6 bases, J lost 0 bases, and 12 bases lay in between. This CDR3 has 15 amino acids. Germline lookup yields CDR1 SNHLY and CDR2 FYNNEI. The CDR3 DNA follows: TGTGCCAGCAGGGAGGAGATGAGCTCCTACAATGAGCAGTTCTTC. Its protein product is CASREEMSSYNEQFF.

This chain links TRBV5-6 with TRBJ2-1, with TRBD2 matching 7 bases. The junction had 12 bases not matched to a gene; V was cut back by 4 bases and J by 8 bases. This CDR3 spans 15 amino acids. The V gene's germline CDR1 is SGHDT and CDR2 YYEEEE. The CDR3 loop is CASSHRTRVADEQFF. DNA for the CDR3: TGTGCCAGCAGCCACCGGACTAGAGTTGCGGATGAGCAGTTCTTC.

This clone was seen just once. CDR3 sequence reads: CASSFFDGAYEQYF. CDR3 DNA sequence: TGTGCCAGCAGCTTTTTTGACGGAGCCTACGAGCAGTACTTC. V usage is TRBV5-4 and J usage is TRBJ2-7, with D uncertain. V was cut by 2 bases and J by 2 bases, with 11 bases left in between. Per germline, CDR1 SGHNT and CDR2 YYREEE (reference sequence). CDR3 size: 14 residues.

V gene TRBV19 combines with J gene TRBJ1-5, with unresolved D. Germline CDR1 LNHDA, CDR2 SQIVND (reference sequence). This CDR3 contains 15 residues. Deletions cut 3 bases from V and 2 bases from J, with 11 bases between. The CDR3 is CASSISHYGNQPQHF. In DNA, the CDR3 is TGTGCCAGTAGTATTTCGCACTATGGCAATCAGCCCCAGCATTTT.

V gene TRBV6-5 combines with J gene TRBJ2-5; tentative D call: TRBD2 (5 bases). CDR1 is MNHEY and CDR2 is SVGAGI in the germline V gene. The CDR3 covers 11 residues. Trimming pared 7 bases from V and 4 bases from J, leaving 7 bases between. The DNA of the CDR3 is TGTGCCAGCACCGAGGGAGAGACCCAGTACTTC. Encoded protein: CASTEGETQYF.

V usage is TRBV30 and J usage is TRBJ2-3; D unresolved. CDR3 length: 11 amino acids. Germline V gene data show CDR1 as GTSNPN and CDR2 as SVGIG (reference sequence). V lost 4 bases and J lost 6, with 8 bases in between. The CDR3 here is CAWKFADTQYF. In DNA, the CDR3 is TGTGCCTGGAAGTTCGCGGATACGCAGTATTTT.

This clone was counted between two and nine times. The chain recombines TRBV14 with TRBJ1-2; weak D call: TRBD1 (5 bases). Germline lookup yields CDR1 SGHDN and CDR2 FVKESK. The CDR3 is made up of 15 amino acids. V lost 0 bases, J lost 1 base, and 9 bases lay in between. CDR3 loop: CASSQDHRLNYGYTF. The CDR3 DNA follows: TGTGCCAGCAGCCAAGATCACAGGCTTAACTATGGCTACACCTTC. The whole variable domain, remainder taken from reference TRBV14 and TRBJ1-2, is EAGVTQFPSHSVIEKGQTVTLRCDPISGHDNLYWYRRVMGKEIKFLLHFVKESKQDESGMPNNRFLAERTGGTYSTLKVQPAELEDSGVYFCASSQDHRLNYGYTFGSGTRLTVV.